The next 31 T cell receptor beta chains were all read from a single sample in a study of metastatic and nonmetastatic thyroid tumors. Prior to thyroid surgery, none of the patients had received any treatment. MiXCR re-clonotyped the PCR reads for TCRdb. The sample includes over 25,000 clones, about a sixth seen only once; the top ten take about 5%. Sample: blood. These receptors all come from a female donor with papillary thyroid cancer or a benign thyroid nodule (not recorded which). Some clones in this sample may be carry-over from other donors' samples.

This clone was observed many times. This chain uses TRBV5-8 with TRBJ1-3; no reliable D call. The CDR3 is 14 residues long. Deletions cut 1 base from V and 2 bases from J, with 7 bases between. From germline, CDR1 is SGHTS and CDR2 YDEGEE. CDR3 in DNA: TGTGCCAGCAGCTTGATCTCGGCTGGAAACACCATATATTTT. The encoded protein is CASSLISAGNTIYF.

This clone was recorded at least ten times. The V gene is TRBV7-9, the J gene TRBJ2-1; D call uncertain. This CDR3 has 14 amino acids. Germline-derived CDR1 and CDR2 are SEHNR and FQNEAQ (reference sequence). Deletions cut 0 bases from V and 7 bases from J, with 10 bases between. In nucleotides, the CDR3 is TGTGCCAGCAGCTTAGCCGCTCTAGAGAATGAGCAGTTCTTC. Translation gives CASSLAALENEQFF.

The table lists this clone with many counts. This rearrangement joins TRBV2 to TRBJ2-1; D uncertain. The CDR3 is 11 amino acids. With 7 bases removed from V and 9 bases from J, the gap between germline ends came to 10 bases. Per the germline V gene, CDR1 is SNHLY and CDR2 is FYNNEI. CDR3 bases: TGTGCCAGCAACCATGTCGGTGAGCAGTTCTTC. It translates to CASNHVGEQFF.

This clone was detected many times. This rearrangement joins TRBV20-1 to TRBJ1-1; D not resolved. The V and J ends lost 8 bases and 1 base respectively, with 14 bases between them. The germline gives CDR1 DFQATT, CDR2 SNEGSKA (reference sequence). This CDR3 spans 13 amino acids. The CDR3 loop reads CSSTRGENTEAFF. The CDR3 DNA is TGCAGTTCAACCCGGGGAGAGAACACTGAAGCTTTCTTT.

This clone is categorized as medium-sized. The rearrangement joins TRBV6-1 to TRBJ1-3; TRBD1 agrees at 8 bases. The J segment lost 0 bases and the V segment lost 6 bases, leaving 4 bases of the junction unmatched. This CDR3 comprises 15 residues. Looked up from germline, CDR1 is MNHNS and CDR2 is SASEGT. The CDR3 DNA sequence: TGTGCCAGCAGCTCCGGGACAGGCTCTGGAAACACCATATATTTT. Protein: CASSSGTGSGNTIYF.

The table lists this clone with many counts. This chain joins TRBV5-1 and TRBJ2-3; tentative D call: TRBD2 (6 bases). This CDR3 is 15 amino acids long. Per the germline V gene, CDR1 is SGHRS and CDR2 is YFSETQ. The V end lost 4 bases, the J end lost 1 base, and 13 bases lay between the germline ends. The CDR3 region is CASSVRTGGTDTQYF. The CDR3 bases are TGCGCCAGCAGCGTCCGGACGGGAGGCACAGATACGCAGTATTTT.

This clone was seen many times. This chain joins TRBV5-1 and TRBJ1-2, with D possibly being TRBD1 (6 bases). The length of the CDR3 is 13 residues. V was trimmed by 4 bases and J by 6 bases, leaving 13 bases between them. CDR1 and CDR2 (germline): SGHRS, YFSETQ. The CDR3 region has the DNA TGCGCCAGCAGCCCAGGGACATCCCATGGCTACACCTTC. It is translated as CASSPGTSHGYTF.

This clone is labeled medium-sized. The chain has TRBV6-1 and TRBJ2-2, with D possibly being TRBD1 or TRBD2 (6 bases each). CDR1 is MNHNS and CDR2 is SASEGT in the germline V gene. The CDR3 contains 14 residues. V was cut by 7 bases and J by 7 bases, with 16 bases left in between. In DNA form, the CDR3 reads TGTGCCAGCAAGGGTTCGGGGGCAATCGGGGAGCTGTTTTTT. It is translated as CASKGSGAIGELFF.

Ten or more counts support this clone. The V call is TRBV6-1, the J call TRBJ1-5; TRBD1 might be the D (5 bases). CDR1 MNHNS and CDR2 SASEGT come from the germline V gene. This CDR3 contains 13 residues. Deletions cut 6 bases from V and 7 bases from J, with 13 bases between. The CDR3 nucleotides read TGTGCCAGCAGCCCCAGGGAGGGACAGCCCCAGCATTTT. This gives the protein CASSPREGQPQHF.

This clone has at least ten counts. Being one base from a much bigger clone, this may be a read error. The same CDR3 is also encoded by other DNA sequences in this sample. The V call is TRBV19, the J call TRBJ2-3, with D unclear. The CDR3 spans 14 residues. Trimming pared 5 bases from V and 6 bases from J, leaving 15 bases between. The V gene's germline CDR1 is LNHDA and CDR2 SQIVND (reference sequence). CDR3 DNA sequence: TGTGCCAGTAGTTCCGTTAACGAGGCGGATACGCAGTATTTT. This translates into CASSSVNEADTQYF. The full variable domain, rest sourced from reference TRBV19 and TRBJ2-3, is DGGITQSPKYLFRKEGQNVTLSCEQNLNHDAMYWYRQDPGQGLRLIYYSQIVNDFQKGDIAEGYSVSREKKESFPLTVTSAQKNPTAFYLCASSSVNEADTQYFGPGTRLTVL.

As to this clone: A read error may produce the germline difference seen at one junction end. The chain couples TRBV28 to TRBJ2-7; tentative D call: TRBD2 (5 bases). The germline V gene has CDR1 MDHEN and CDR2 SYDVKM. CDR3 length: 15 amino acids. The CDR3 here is CAISFRGYYNYEQYF. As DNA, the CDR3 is TGTGCCATCAGTTTTCGCGGGTACTATAACTACGAGCAGTACTTC. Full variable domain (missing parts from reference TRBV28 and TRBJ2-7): DVKVTQSSRYLVKRTGEKVFLECVQDMDHENMFWYRQDPGLGLRLIYFSYDVKMKEKGDIPEGYSVSREKKERFSLILESASTNQTSMYLCAISFRGYYNYEQYFGPGTRLTVT.

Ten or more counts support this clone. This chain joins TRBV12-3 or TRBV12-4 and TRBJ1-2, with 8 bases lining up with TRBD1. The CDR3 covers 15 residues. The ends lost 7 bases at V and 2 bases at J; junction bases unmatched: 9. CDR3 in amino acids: CASINRTGLNYGYTF. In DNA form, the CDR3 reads TGTGCCAGCATCAACAGGACAGGGCTAAACTATGGCTACACCTTC.

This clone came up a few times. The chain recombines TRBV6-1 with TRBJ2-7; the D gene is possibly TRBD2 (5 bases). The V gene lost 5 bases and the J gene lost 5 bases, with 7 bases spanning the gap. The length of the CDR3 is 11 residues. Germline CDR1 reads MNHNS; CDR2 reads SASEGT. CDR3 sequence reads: CASSRGDEQYF. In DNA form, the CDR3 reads TGTGCCAGCAGTCGGGGAGACGAGCAGTACTTC.

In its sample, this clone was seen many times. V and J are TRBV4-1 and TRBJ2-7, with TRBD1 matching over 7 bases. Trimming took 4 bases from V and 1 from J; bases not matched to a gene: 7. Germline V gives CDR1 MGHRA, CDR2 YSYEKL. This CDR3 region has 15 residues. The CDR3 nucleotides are TGCGCCAGCAGCCGAACAGGGGTAGAGTCCTACGAGCAGTACTTC. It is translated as CASSRTGVESYEQYF.

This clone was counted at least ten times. CDR3 in DNA: TGCGCCAGCAGCCGAGCCGGGACAGGAGGATACGAGCAGTACTTC. Protein product: CASSRAGTGGYEQYF. This rearrangement joins TRBV4-3 to TRBJ2-7; 8 positions agree with TRBD1. CDR3 length: 15 amino acids. CDR1 and CDR2 (germline): LGHNA, YSLEER. The ends lost 4 bases at V and 4 bases at J; junction bases unmatched: 9.

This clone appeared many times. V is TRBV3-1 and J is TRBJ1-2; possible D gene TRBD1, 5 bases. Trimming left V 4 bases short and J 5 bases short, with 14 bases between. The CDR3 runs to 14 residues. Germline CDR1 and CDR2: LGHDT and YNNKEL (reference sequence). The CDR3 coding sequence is TGTGCCAGCAGCCGGGACCTAAATCAATATGGCTACACCTTC. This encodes CASSRDLNQYGYTF.

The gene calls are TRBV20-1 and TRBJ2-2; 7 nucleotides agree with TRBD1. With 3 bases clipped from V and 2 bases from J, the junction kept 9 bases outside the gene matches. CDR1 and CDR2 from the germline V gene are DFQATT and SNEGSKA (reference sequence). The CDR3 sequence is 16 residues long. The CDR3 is CSARDKQGFNTGELFF. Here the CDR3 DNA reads TGCAGTGCTAGGGATAAACAGGGGTTCAACACCGGGGAGCTGTTTTTT.

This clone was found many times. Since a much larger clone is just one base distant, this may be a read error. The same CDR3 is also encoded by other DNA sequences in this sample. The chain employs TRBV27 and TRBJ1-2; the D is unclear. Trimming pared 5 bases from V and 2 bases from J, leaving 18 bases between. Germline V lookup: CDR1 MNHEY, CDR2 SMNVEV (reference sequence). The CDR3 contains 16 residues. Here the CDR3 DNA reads TGTGCCAGCAGTCCAGAGGAACCCAGCCTCAACTATGGCTACACCTTC. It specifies CASSPEEPSLNYGYTF.

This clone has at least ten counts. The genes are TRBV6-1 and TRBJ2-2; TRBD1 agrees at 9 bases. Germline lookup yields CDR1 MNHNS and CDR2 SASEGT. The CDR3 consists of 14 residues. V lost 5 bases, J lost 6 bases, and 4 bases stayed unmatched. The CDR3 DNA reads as TGTGCCAGCAGTTTGGGGACAGGGCCCGGGGAGCTGTTTTTT. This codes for CASSLGTGPGELFF.

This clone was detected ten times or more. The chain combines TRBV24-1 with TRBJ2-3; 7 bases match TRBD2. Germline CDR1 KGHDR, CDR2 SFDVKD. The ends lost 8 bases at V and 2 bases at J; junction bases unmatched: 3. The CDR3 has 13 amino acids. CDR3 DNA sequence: TGTGCCACCATGGGGGGGTACACAGATACGCAGTATTTT. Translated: CATMGGYTDTQYF.

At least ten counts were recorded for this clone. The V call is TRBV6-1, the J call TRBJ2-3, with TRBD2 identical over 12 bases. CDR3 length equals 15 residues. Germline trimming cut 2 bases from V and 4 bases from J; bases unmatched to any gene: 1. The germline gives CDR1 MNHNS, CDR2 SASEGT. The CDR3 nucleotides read TGTGCCAGCAGTGAACTAGCGGGGGGGCCAGATACGCAGTATTTT. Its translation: CASSELAGGPDTQYF.

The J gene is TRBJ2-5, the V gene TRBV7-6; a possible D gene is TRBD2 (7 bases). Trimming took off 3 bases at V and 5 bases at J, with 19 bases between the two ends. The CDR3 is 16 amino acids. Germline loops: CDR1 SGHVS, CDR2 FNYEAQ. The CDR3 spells CASSLEWGGALETQYF. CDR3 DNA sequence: TGTGCCAGCAGCTTGGAATGGGGGGGCGCTCTGGAGACCCAGTACTTC.

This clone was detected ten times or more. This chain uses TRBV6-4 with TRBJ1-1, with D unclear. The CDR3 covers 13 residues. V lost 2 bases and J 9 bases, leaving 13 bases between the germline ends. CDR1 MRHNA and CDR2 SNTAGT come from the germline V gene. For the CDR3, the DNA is TGTGCCAGCAGTGACGATACAGCCGGCAAAGCTTTCTTT. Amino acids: CASSDDTAGKAFF.

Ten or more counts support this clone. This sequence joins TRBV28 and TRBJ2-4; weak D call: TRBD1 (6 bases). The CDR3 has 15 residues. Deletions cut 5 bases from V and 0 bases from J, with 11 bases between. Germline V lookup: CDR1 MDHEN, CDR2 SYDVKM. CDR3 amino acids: CASSGPGQAKNIQYF. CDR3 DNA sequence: TGTGCCAGCAGTGGCCCGGGACAAGCCAAAAACATTCAGTACTTC.

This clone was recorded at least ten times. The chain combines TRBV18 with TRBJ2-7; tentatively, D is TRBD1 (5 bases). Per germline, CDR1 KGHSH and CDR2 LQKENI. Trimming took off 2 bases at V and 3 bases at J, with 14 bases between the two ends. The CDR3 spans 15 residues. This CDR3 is CASSPAGLESYEQYF. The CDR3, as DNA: TGTGCCAGCTCACCAGCAGGGTTGGAAAGCTACGAGCAGTACTTC.

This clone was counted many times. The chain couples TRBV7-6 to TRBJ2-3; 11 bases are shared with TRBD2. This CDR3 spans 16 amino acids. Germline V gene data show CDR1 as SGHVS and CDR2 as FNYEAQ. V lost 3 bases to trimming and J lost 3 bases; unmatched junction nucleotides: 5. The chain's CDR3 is CASSFLLAGVTDTQYF. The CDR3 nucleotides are TGTGCCAGCAGCTTTTTACTAGCGGGAGTTACAGATACGCAGTATTTT. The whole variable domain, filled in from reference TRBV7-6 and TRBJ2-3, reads GAGVSQSPRYKVTKRGQDVALRCDPISGHVSLYWYRQALGQGPEFLTYFNYEAQQDKSGLPNDRFSAERPEGSISTLTIQRTEQRDSAMYRCASSFLLAGVTDTQYFGPGTRLTVL.

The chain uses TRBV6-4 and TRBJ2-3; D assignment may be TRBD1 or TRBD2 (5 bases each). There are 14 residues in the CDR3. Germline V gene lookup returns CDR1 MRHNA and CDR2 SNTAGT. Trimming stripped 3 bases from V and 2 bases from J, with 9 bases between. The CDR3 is CASSEGTDTDTQYF. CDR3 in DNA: TGTGCCAGCAGTGAGGGGACCGACACAGATACGCAGTATTTT.

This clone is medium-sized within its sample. The CDR3 coding sequence is TGTGCCAGCAGTGAACAGACAGGGGCATATGGCTACACCTTC. This encodes CASSEQTGAYGYTF. The chain has TRBV6-1 and TRBJ1-2, with TRBD1 matching 8 bases. The CDR3 has 14 amino acids. Germline assignment: CDR1 MNHNS and CDR2 SASEGT. V was pared by 2 bases and J by 5 bases, with 4 bases of the junction left unmatched.

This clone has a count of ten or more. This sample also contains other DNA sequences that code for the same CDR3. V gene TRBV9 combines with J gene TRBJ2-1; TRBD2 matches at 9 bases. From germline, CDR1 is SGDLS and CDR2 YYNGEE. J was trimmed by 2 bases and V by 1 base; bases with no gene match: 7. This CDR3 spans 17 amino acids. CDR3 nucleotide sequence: TGTGCCAGCAGCGTAACGGCGGGGGGGCGCCCCTACAATGAGCAGTTCTTC. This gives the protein CASSVTAGGRPYNEQFF. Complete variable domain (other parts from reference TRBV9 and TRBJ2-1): DSGVTQTPKHLITATGQRVTLRCSPRSGDLSVYWYQQSLDQGLQFLIQYYNGEERAKGNILERFSAQQFPDLHSELNLSSLELGDSALYFCASSVTAGGRPYNEQFFGPGTRLTVL.

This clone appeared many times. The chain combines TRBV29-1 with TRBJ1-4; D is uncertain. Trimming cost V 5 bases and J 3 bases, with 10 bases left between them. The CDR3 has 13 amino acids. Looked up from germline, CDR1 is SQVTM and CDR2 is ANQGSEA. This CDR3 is CSVKNSANEKLFF. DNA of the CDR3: TGCAGCGTTAAAAACAGTGCTAATGAAAAACTGTTTTTT. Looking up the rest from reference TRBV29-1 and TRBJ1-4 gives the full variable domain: SAVISQKPSRDICQRGTSLTIQCQVDSQVTMMFWYRQQPGQSLTLIATANQGSEATYESGFVIDKFPISRPNLTFSTLTVSNMSPEDSSIYLCSVKNSANEKLFFGSGTQLSVL.

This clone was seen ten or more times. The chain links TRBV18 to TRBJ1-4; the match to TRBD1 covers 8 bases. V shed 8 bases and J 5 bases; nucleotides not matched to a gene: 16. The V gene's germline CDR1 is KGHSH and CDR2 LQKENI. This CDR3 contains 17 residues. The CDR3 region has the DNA TGTGCCAGCACACGCTACCCGCCGGACAGGGTAAATGAAAAACTGTTTTTT. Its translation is CASTRYPPDRVNEKLFF.